This T cell receptor (beta chain) stems from a study of T cells in Graves' hyperthyroidism and ophthalmopathy. RNA transcripts provided the source from which TCR beta CDR3 regions were amplified. The HTBI primer set was used in a first-round RT-PCR of the TCR CDR3. TCRdb passed the multiplex PCR reads through MiXCR, listing each CDR3 protein once. The sample shows tens of thousands of distinct CDR3 sequences, around 50% of them seen only once. With respect to this clonotype: The limits of the CDR3 on the DNA are not certain, so only TCRdb's listed CDR3 is given.

Patients with uncontrolled infections, other autoimmune diseases, pregnancy or lactation were excluded. Inclusive of both ends, the CDR3 amounts to 18 amino acids. Germline lookup yields CDR1 SGHTA and CDR2 FQGTGA. The chain is built from TRBV7-3 and TRBJ1-1. Material: blood. The TCR sequence derives from a woman between 35 and 50 years old with Graves' ophthalmopathy. The CDR3: CASSFYICSSRKVTEAFF.